The 2 T cell receptor beta chains below come from one sample, sequenced in a study of shared clonotypes between healthy human individuals. TCRdb's table, derived via immunoSEQ multiplex PCR, lists solely in-frame clones and lacks some. The sample holds approximately 590,000 clones; 95% to 96% are singletons and the top ten take 0.085% to 0.11%. Terminally differentiated effector memory CD45RA+ cells were excluded by CCR7 positive selection of CD45RO-negative cells. Sequencing input: naive CD8+ T cells sorted from blood. Receptors originate from a woman between 25 and 40 years old in good health.

The chain has TRBV5-1 and TRBJ2-3; no reliable D call. Trimming took 4 bases from V and 0 from J, leaving 12 bases between them. This CDR3 is 15 amino acids long. Germline loops: CDR1 SGHRS, CDR2 YFSETQ. The CDR3 protein is CASSPDGTSTDTQYF. The CDR3 nucleotides read TGCGCCAGCAGCCCTGACGGAACTAGCACAGATACGCAGTATTTT. Using reference TRBV5-1 and TRBJ2-3 for the parts outside the CDR3, the full variable domain is KAGVTQTPRYLIKTRGQQVTLSCSPISGHRSVSWYQQTPGQGLQFLFEYFSETQRNKGNFPGRFSGRQFSNSRSEMNVSTLELGDSALYLCASSPDGTSTDTQYFGPGTRLTVL.

The rearrangement joins TRBV19 to TRBJ1-5; D is perhaps TRBD1 (6 bases). Looked up from germline, CDR1 is LNHDA and CDR2 is SQIVND (reference sequence). V lost 3 bases and J lost 7, with 19 bases in between. The CDR3 is 16 amino acids. CDR3: CASSIPAGGNKQPQHF. In DNA form, the CDR3 reads TGTGCCAGTAGTATCCCAGCGGGGGGCAATAAACAGCCCCAGCATTTT. The full variable domain, rest sourced from reference TRBV19 and TRBJ1-5, is DGGITQSPKYLFRKEGQNVTLSCEQNLNHDAMYWYRQDPGQGLRLIYYSQIVNDFQKGDIAEGYSVSREKKESFPLTVTSAQKNPTAFYLCASSIPAGGNKQPQHFGDGTRLSIL.